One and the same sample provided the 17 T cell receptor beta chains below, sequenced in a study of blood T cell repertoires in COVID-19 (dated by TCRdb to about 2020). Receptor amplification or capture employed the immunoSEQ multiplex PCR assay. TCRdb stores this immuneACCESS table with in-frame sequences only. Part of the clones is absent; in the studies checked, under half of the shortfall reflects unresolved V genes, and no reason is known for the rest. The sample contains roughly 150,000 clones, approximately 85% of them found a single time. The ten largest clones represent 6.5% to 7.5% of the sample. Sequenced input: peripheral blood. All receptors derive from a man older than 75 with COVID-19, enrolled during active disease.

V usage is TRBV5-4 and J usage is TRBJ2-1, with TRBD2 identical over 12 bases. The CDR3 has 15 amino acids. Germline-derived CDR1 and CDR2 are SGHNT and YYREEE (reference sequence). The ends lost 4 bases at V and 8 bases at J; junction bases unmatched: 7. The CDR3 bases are TGTGCCAGCAGCGCGAGGACTAGCGGGGATGATGAGCAGTTCTTC. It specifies CASSARTSGDDEQFF.

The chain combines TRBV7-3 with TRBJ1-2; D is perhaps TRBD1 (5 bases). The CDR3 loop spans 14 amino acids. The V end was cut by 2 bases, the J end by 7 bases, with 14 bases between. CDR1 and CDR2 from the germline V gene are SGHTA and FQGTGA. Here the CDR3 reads CASSLGGISFGYTF. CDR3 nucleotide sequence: TGTGCCAGCAGCTTAGGGGGGATATCTTTTGGCTACACCTTC.

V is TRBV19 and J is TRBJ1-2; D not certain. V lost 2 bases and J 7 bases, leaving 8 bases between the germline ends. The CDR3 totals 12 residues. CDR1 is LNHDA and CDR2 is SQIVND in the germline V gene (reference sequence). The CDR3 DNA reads TGTGCCAGTAGTATAACTGAACGTGGCTACACCTTC. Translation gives CASSITERGYTF. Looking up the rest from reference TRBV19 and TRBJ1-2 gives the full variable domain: DGGITQSPKYLFRKEGQNVTLSCEQNLNHDAMYWYRQDPGQGLRLIYYSQIVNDFQKGDIAEGYSVSREKKESFPLTVTSAQKNPTAFYLCASSITERGYTFGSGTRLTVV.

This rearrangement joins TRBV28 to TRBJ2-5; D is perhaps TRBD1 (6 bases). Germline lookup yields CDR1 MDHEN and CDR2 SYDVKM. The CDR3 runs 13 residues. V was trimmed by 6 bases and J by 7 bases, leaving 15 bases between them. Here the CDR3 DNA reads TGTGCCAGCAGGCAGGGGTCCCCGGGGACCCAGTACTTC. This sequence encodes CASRQGSPGTQYF.

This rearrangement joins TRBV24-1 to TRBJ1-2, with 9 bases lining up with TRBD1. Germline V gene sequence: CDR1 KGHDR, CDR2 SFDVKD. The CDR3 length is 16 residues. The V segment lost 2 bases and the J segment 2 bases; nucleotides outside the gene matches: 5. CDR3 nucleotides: TGTGCCACCAGTGATTGGATCGGACAGGGGAACTATGGCTACACCTTC. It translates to CATSDWIGQGNYGYTF.

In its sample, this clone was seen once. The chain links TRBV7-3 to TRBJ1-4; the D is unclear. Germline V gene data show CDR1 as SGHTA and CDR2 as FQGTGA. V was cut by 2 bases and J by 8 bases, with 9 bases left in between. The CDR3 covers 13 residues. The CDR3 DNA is TGTGCCAGCAGCTTAGCCACGGGGGAAAAACTGTTTTTT. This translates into CASSLATGEKLFF.

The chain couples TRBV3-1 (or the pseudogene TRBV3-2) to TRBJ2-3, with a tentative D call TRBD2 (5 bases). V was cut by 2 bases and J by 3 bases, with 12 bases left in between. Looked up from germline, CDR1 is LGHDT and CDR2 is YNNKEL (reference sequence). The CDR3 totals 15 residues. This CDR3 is CASSQNEGLTDTQYF. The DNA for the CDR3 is TGTGCCAGCAGCCAAAATGAAGGACTTACAGATACGCAGTATTTT.

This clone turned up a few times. CDR3 amino acids: CASSLGQGTHDTQYF. The CDR3 coding sequence is TGTGCCAGCAGCCTTGGACAGGGAACTCACGATACGCAGTATTTT. The rearrangement joins TRBV9 to TRBJ2-3; 8 bases map to TRBD1. Germline CDR1 is SGDLS and CDR2 is YYNGEE. This CDR3 contains 15 residues. V gave up 4 bases and J gave up 6 bases; unmatched junction bases: 10.

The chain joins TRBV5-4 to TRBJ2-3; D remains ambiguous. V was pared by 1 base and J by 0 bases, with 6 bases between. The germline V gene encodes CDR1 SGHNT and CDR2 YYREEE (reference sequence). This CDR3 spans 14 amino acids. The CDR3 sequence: CASSLFSSTDTQYF. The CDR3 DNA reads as TGTGCCAGCAGCTTGTTCTCTAGCACAGATACGCAGTATTTT.

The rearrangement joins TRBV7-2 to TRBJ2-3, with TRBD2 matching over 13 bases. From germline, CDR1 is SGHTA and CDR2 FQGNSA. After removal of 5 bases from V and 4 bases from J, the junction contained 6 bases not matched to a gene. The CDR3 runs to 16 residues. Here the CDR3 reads CASSPGTSGGADTQYF. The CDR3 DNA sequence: TGTGCCAGCAGCCCTGGCACTAGCGGGGGGGCAGATACGCAGTATTTT.

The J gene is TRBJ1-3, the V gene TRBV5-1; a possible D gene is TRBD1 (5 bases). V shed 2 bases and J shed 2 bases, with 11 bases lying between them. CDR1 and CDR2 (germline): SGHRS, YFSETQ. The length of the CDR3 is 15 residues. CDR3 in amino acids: CASSLRSGTGNTIYF. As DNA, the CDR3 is TGCGCCAGCAGCTTACGGTCAGGGACTGGAAACACCATATATTTT.

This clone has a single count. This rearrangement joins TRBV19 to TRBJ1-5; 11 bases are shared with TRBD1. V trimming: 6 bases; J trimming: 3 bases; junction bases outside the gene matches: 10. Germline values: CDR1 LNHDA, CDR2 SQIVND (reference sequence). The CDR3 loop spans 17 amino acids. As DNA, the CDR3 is TGTGCCAGTAGCTTGGACAGGGGGCCTATTAACAATCAGCCCCAGCATTTT. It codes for CASSLDRGPINNQPQHF.

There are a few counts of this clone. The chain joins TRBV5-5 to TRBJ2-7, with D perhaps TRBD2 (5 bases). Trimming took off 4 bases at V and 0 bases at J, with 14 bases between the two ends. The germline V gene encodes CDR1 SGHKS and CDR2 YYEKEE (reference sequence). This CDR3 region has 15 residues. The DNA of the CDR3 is TGTGCCAGCAGCCCCAGGACTTATTACTCCTACGAGCAGTACTTC. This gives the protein CASSPRTYYSYEQYF.

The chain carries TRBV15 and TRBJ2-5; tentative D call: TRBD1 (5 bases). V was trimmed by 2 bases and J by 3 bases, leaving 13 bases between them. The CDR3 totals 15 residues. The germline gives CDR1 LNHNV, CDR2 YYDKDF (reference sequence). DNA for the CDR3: TGTGCCACCAGCAGATTCGAAGGGGCGGAAGAGACCCAGTACTTC. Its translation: CATSRFEGAEETQYF.

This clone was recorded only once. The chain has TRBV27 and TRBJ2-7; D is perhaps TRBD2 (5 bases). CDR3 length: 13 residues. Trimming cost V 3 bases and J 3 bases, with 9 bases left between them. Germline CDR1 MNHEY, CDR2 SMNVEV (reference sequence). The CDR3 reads CASSLRGNYEQYF. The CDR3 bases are TGTGCCAGCAGTTTGAGAGGGAACTACGAGCAGTACTTC.

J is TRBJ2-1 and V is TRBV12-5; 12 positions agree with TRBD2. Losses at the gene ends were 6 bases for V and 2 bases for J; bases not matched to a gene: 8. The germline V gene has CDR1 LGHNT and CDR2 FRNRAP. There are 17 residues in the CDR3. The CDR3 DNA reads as TGTGCTAGTGGCTATACCACTAGCGGGGGGACCTACAATGAGCAGTTCTTC. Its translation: CASGYTTSGGTYNEQFF.

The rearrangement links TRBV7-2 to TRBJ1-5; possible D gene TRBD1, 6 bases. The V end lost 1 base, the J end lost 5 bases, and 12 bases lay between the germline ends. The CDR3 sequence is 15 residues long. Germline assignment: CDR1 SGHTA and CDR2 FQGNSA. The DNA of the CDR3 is TGTGCCAGCAGCTTAGGGGCAGGGGTCTATCAGCCCCAGCATTTT. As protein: CASSLGAGVYQPQHF.